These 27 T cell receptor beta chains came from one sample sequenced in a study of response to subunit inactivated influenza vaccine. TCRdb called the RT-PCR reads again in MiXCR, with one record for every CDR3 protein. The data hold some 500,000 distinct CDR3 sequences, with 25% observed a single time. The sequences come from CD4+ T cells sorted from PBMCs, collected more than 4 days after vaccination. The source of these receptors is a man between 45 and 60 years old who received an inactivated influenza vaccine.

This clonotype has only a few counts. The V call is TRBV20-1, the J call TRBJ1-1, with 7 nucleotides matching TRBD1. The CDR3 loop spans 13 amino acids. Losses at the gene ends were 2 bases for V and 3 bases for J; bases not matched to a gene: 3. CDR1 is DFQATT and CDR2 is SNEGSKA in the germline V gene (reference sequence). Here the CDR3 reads CSARRGRDTEAFF. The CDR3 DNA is TGCAGTGCTAGAAGGGGGCGCGACACTGAAGCTTTCTTT.

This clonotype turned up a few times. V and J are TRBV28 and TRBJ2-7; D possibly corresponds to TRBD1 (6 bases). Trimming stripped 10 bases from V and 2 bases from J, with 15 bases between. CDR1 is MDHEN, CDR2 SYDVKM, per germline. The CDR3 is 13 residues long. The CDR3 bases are TGTGCCATCCGAGGACAGTTGGCCTACGAGCAGTACTTC. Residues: CAIRGQLAYEQYF.

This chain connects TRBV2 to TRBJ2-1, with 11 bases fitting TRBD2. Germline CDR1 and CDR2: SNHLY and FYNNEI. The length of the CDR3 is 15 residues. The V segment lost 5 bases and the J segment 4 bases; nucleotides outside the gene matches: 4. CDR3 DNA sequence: TGTGCCAGCAGTACCGGGACTAGCGGATACAATGAGCAGTTCTTC. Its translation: CASSTGTSGYNEQFF. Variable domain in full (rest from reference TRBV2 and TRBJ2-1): EPEVTQTPSHQVTQMGQEVILRCVPISNHLYFYWYRQILGQKVEFLVSFYNNEISEKSEIFDDQFSVERPDGSNFTLKIRSTKLEDSAMYFCASSTGTSGYNEQFFGPGTRLTVL.

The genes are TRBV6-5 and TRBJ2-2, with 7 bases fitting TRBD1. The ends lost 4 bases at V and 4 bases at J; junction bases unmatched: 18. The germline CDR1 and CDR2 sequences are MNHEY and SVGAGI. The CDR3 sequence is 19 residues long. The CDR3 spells CASSLREITGVYSTGELFF. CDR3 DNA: TGTGCCAGCAGTTTAAGGGAGATTACAGGGGTTTACAGCACCGGGGAGCTGTTTTTT.

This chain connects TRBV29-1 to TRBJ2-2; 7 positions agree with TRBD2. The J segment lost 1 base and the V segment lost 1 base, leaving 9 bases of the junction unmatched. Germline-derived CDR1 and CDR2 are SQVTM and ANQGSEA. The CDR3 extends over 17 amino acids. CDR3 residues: CSVEVLAKRGNTGELFF. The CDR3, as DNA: TGCAGCGTTGAAGTCCTCGCCAAGCGGGGGAACACCGGGGAGCTGTTTTTT.

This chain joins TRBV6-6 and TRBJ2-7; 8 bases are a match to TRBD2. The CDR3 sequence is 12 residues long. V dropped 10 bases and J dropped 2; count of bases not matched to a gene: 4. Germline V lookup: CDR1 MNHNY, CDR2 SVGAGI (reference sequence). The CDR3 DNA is TGTGCCACCGGGACTAGGACCTACGAGCAGTACTTC. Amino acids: CATGTRTYEQYF.

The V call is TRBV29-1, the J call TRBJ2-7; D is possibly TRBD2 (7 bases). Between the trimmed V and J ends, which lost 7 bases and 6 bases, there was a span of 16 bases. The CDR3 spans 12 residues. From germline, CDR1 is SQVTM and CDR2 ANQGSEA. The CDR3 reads CSAVTGGREQYF. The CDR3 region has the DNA TGCAGCGCCGTAACGGGGGGCCGCGAGCAGTACTTC.

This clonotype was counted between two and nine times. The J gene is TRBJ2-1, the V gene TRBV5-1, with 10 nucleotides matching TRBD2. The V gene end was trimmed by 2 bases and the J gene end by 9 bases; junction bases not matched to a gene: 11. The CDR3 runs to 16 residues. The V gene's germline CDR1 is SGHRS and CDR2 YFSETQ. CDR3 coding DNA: TGCGCCAGCAGCTTAAGGGGCGGACTAGCGGCCGGTGAGCAGTTCTTC. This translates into CASSLRGGLAAGEQFF.

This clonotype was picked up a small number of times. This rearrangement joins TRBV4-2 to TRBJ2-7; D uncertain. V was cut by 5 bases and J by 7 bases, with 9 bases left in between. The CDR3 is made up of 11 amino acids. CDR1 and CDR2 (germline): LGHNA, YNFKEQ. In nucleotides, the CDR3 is TGTGCCAGCAGCGAACTGGGGGAGCAGTACTTC. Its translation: CASSELGEQYF.

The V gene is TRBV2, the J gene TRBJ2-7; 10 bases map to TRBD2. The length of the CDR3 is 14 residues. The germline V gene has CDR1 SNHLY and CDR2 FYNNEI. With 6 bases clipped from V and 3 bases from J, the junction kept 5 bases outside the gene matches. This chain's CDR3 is CASRLAGGNYEQYF. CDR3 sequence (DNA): TGTGCCAGCAGATTAGCGGGAGGAAACTACGAGCAGTACTTC.

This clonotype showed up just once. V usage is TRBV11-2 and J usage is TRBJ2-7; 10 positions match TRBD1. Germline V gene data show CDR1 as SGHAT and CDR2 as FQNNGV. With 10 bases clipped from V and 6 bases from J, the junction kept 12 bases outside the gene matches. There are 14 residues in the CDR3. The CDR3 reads CAITQPGQGFEQYF. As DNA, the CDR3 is TGTGCCATTACTCAACCGGGACAGGGGTTCGAGCAGTACTTC.

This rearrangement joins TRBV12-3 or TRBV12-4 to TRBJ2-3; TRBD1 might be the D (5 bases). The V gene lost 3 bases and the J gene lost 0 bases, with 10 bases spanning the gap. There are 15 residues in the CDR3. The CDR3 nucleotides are TGTGCCAGCAGTTTGGGGCCCACTAGCACAGATACGCAGTATTTT. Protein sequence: CASSLGPTSTDTQYF.

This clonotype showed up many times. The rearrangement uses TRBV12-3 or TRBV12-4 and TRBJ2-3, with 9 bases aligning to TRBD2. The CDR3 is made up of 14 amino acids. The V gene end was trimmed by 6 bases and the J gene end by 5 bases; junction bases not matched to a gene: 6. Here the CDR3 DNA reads TGTGCCAGCAGACTCGGGACTAGCCAAGATACGCAGTATTTT. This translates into CASRLGTSQDTQYF.

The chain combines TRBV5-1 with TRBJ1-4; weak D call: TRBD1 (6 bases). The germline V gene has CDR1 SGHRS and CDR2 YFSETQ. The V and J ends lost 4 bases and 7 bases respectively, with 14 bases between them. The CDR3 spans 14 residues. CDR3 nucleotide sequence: TGCGCCAGCAGCACCGGGACAATTGGTGAAAAACTGTTTTTT. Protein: CASSTGTIGEKLFF.

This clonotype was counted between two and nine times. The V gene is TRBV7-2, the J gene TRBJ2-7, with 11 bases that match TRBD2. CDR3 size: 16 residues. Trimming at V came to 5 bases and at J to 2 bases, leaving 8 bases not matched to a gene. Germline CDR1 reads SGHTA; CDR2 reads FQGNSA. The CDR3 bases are TGTGCCAGCAGCCCCGGGACTAGCGGACGAACCTACGAGCAGTACTTC. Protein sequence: CASSPGTSGRTYEQYF.

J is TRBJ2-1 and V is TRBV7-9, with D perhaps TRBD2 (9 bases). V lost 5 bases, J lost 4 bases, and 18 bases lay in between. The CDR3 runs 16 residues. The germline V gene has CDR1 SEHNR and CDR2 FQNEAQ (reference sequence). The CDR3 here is CASSGQGLAAYNEQFF. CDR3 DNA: TGTGCCAGCAGCGGACAGGGACTAGCAGCGTACAATGAGCAGTTCTTC.

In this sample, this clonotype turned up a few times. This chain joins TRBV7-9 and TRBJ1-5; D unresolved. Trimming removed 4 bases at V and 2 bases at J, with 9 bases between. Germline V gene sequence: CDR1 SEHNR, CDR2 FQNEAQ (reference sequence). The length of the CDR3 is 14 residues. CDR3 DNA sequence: TGTGCCAGCAGCTCCCTTGAAGGCAATCAGCCCCAGCATTTT. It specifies CASSSLEGNQPQHF.

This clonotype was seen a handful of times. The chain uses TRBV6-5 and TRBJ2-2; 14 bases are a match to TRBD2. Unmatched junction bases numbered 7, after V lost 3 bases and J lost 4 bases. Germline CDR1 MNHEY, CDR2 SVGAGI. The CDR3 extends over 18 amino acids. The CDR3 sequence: CASSYPGLAGDGTGELFF. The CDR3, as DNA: TGTGCCAGCAGTTATCCGGGACTAGCGGGAGACGGCACCGGGGAGCTGTTTTTT.

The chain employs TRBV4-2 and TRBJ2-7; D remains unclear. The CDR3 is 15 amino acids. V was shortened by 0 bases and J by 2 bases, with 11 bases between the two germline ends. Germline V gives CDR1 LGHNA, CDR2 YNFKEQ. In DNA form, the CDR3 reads TGTGCCAGCAGCCAAGATTCCCAAGGGCCCTACGAGCAGTACTTC. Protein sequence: CASSQDSQGPYEQYF.

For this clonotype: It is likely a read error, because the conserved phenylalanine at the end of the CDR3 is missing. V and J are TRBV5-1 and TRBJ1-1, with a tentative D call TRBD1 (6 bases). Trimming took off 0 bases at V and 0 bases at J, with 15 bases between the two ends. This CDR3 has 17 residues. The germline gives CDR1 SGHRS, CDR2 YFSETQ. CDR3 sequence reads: CASSLAGVTGLNTEAFS. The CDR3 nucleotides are TGCGCCAGCAGCTTGGCAGGTGTGACAGGACTGAACACTGAAGCTTTCTCT.

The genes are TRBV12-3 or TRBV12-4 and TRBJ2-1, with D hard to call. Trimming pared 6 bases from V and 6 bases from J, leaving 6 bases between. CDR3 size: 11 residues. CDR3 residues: CASRILNEQFF. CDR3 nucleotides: TGTGCCAGCAGGATCCTCAATGAGCAGTTCTTC.

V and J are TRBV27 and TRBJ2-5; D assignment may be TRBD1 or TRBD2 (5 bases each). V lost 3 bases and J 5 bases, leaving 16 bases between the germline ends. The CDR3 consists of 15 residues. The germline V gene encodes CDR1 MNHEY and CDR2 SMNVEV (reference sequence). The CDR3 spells CASSFAGTSSETQYF. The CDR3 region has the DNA TGTGCCAGCAGTTTTGCCGGGACGTCGTCGGAGACCCAGTACTTC.

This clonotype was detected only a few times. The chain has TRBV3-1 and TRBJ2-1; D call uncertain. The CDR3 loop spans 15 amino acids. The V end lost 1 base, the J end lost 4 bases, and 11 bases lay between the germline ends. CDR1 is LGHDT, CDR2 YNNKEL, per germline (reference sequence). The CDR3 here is CASSQVKGLYNEQFF. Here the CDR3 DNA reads TGTGCCAGCAGCCAAGTAAAAGGGTTATACAATGAGCAGTTCTTC.

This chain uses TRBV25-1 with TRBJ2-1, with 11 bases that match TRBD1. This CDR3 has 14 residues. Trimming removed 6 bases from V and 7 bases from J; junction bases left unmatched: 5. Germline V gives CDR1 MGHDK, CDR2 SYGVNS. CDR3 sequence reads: CASRGTGGTNEQFF. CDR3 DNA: TGTGCCAGCAGGGGGACAGGGGGAACGAATGAGCAGTTCTTC.

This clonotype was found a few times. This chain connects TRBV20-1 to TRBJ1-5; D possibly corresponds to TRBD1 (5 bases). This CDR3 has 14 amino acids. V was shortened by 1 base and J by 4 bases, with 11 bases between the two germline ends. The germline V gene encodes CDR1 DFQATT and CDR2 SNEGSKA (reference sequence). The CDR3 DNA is TGCAGTGCTAGAGGAGGGGCCCCTAATCAGCCCCAGCATTTT. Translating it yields CSARGGAPNQPQHF.

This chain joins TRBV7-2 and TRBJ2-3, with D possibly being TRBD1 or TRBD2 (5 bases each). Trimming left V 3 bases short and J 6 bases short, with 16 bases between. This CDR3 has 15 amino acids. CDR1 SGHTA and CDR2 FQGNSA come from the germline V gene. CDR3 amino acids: CASSFWGTKGDTQYF. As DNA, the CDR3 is TGTGCCAGCAGCTTTTGGGGGACCAAAGGGGATACGCAGTATTTT. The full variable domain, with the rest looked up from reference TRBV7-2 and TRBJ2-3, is GAGVSQSPSNKVTEKGKDVELRCDPISGHTALYWYRQSLGQGLEFLIYFQGNSAPDKSGLPSDRFSAERTGGSVSTLTIQRTQQEDSAVYLCASSFWGTKGDTQYFGPGTRLTVL.

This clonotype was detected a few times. This CDR3 is CASSRTSGNSYNEQFF. CDR3 nucleotides: TGTGCCAGCAGCAGAACTAGCGGGAACTCCTACAATGAGCAGTTCTTC. V gene TRBV7-3 combines with J gene TRBJ2-1, with 10 positions matching TRBD2. V was clipped by 5 bases and J by 0 bases; unmatched bases: 4. This CDR3 is 16 amino acids long. Germline assignment: CDR1 SGHTA and CDR2 FQGTGA.